This TCR beta chain is from a study of response to subunit inactivated influenza vaccine. General study findings and limits: Each seasonal influenza vaccination recruits few new T cells, the authors suggested.

TCRdb recomputed calls from the RT-PCR reads with MiXCR, one row per CDR3 protein. Of hundreds of thousands of distinct CDR3 sequences listed, about 15% are singletons. This clonotype was recorded at least ten times. Its specificity is not known. From germline, CDR1 is DFQATT and CDR2 SNEGSKA (reference sequence). V gave up 2 bases and J gave up 4 bases; unmatched junction bases: 5. This CDR3 contains 14 residues. Sequenced here: PBMCs from blood, sampled around 15 days before vaccination. The sequence was collected from a man between 45 and 60 years old who received an inactivated influenza vaccine. The V gene is TRBV20-1, the J gene TRBJ2-7; 10 bases agree with TRBD1. For the CDR3, the DNA is TGCAGTGCTAGACCGGGACAGGGGAATTACGAGCAGTACTTC. Residues: CSARPGQGNYEQYF.